The present T cell receptor (beta chain) was sequenced within a study of shared clonotypes between healthy human individuals. The ends were cut back, 0 bases at V and 5 bases at J, with 17 bases in the middle. The CDR3 extends over 17 amino acids. Germline V lookup: CDR1 SEHNR, CDR2 FQNEAQ (reference sequence). Free of recent acute infections or vaccinations, the donors were healthy HIV-negative adults. For unsorted samples, genomic DNA was extracted from approximately 90 million PBMCs. Each cell subset's genomic DNA was divided evenly among several immunoSEQ plates. DNA input for the unsorted PBMC replicate PCRs was around 0.3 ug, about 32,000 T cell genomes. Repertoires were generated with immunoSEQ multiplex PCR, while TCRdb's copy carries only in-frame clones and drops some. Among about 450,000 clones listed, roughly 78% were seen once.

The sample comprised PBMCs. The clonotype comes from a woman aged 40 to 50 in good health. Some clones in this sample may be carry-over from other donors' samples. V usage is TRBV7-9 and J usage is TRBJ1-3; weak D call: TRBD1 (6 bases). CDR3 nucleotides: TGTGCCAGCAGCTTAGCGCGGTCACAGGGCATTCGAAACACCATATATTTT. Translated, it gives CASSLARSQGIRNTIYF. The full variable domain, completed using reference TRBV7-9 and TRBJ1-3, is DTGVSQNPRHKITKRGQNVTFRCDPISEHNRLYWYRQTLGQGPEFLTYFQNEAQLEKSRLLSDRFSAERPKGSFSTLEIQRTEQGDSAMYLCASSLARSQGIRNTIYFGEGSWLTVV.